This T cell receptor beta chain was documented in a study of long-term antiretroviral therapy in people with HIV. Study conclusions and caveats: The study collected blood between about 2004 and 2017, possibly under older ART regimens. Transplant-donor-level diversity was not reached after ART, though diversity increased.

Researchers report immunoSEQ v3.0 was run at survey level. The sequencing target was roughly 35,000-55,000 T-cell genomes per sample. Clones were sequenced by immunoSEQ multiplex PCR, and TCRdb holds only the in-frame ones, with some missing. The data contain 20,000 to 25,000 clones, about 88% of them singletons. Details on this clone: The antigen remains undetermined.

V gave up 4 bases and J gave up 0 bases, with 12 bases separating them. Looked up from germline, CDR1 is SNHLY and CDR2 is FYNNEI. The CDR3 is 16 amino acids. The receptor was isolated from a man aged 55 to 70 with HIV. Sequencing was performed on unsorted PBMCs, taken 0.6 years after starting antiretroviral therapy. J is TRBJ2-2 and V is TRBV2; TRBD1 or TRBD2 may be the D gene (5 bases each). CDR3 coding DNA: TGTGCCAGCAGTGTGGAGGCAGGGCCGAACACCGGGGAGCTGTTTTTT. It codes for CASSVEAGPNTGELFF.